The present T cell receptor (beta chain) was sequenced within a study of tumor and adjacent non-tumor tissue in lung cancer. Study details: Histology: 11 to 13 adenocarcinoma, a couple of squamous cell carcinoma, 1 small cell lung cancer.

The library came from three nested PCR rounds adapted from ARM-PCR protocols. TCRdb reprocessed the multiplex PCR reads via MiXCR and lists one record per CDR3 protein. The sample has approximately 65,000 distinct CDR3 sequences, just under 60% seen once. This clonotype was detected only a few times. As yet, its antigen is unknown. Mismatch with germline at one junction end may stem from a read error. No cell sorting was done before RNA was extracted from the tissue. Newly diagnosed lung cancer patients had thoracic surgery in China, August–November 2014, without prior chemotherapy. Broader study findings: Significantly higher TCR diversity was found in tumor than normal lung. In normal lung, the top 100 clones were significantly more dominant than in tumor.

CDR3 length: 13 amino acids. CDR1 is SGHNT and CDR2 is YYREEE in the germline V gene (reference sequence). Source material: lung tumor tissue. This rearrangement joins TRBV5-4 to TRBJ2-1; the D gene is possibly TRBD1 (7 bases). The J call is in doubt because the DNA end fits TRBJ2-7 better. This TCR came from a man over 45 with non-small cell lung cancer. The CDR3 sequence is CASSLEGTDEQYF. The CDR3 nucleotides read TGCGCCAGCAGCTTGGAGGGGACAGATGAGCAGTACTTC.